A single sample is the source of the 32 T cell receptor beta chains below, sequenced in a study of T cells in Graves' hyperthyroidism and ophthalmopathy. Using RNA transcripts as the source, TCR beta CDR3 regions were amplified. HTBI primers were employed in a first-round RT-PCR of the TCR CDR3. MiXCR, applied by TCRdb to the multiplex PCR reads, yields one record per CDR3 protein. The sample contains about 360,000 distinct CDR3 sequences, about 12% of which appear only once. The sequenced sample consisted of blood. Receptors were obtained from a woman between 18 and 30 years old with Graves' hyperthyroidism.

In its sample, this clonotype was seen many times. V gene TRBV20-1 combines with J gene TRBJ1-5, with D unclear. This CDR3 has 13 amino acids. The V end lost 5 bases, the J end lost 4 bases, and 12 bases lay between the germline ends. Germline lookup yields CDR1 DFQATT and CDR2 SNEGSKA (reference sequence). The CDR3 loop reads CSAVMIGNQPQHF. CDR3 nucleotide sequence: TGCAGTGCTGTTATGATCGGGAATCAGCCCCAGCATTTT.

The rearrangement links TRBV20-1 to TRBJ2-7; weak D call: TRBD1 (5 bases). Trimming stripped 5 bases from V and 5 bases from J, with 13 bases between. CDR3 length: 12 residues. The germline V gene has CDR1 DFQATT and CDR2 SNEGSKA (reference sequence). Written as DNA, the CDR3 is TGCAGTGCTCCAGGGTCTTCCAACGAGCAGTACTTC. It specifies CSAPGSSNEQYF.

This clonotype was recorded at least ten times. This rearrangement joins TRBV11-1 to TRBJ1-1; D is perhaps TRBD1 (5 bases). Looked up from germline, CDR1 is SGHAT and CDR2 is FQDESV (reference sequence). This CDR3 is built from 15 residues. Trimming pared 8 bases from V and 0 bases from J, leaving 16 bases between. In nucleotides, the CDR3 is TGTGCCAGCTCCCAAATGGGGCGCATGAACACTGAAGCTTTCTTT. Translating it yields CASSQMGRMNTEAFF.

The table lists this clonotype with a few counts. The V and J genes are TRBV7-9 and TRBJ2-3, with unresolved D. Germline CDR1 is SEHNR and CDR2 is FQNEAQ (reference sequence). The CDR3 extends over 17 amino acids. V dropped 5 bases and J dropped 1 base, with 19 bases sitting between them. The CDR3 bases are TGTGCCAGCAGCACCACGCCGAACCCGGGTCGCACAGATACGCAGTATTTT. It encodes CASSTTPNPGRTDTQYF.

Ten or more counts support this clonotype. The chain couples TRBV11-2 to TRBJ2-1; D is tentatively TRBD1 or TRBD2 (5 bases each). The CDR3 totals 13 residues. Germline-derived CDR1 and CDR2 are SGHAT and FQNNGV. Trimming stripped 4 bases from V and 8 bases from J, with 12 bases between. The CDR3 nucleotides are TGTGCCAGCAGCTCGGGGACGGGGCATGAGCAGTTCTTC. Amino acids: CASSSGTGHEQFF.

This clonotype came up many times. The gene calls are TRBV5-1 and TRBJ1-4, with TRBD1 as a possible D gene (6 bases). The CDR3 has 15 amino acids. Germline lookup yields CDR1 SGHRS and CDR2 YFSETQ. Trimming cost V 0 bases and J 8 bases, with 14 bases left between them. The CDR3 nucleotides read TGCGCCAGCAGCTTGGAGGACAGACGGGGAGAAAAACTGTTTTTT. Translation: CASSLEDRRGEKLFF.

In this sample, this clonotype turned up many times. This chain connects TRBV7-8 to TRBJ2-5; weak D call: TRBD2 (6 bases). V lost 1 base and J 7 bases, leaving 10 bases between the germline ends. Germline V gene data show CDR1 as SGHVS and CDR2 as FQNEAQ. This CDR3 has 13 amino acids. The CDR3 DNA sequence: TGTGCCAGCAGCTTAGATGGGGGGAGGACCCAGTACTTC. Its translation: CASSLDGGRTQYF. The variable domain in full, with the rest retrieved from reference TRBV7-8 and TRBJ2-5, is GAGVSQSPRYKVAKRGQDVALRCDPISGHVSLFWYQQALGQGPEFLTYFQNEAQLDKSGLPSDRFFAERPEGSVSTLKIQRTQQEDSAVYLCASSLDGGRTQYFGPGTRLLVL.

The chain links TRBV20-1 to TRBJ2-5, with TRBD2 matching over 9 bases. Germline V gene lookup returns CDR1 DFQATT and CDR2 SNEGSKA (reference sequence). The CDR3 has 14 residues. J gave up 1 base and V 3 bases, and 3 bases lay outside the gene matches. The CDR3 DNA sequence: TGCAGTGCTAGGGGCGGGGGGGCCCAAGAGACCCAGTACTTC. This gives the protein CSARGGGAQETQYF.

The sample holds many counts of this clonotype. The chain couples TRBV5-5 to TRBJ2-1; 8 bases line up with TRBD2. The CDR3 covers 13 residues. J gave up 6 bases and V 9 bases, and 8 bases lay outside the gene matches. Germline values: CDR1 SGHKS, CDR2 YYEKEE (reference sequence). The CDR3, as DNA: TGTGCCACAAGCGGGAGTCCCTTCAATGAGCAGTTCTTC. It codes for CATSGSPFNEQFF.

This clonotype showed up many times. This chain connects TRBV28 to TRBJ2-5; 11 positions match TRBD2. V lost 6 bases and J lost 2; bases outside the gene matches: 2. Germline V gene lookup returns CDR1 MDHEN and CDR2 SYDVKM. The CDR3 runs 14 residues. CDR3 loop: CASRVAGGQETQYF. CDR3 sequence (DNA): TGTGCCAGCAGAGTAGCGGGGGGGCAAGAGACCCAGTACTTC.

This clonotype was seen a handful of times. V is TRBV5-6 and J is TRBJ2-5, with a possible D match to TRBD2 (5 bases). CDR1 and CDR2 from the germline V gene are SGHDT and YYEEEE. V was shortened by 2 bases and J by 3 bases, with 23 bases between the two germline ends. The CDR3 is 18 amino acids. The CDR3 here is CASSFRISPGSVKETQYF. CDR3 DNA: TGTGCCAGCAGCTTCCGTATCTCACCGGGGTCAGTTAAAGAGACCCAGTACTTC.

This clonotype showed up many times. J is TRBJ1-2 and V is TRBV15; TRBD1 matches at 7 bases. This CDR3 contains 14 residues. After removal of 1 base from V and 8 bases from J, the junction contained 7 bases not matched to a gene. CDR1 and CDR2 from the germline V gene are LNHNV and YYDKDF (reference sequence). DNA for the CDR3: TGTGCCACCAGCAGAGGAGGGGGCGGGGGAGGCTACACCTTC. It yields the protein CATSRGGGGGGYTF. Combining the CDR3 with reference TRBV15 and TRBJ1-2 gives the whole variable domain DAMVIQNPRYQVTQFGKPVTLSCSQTLNHNVMYWYQQKSSQAPKLLFHYYDKDFNNEADTPDNFQSRRPNTSFCFLDIRSPGLGDTAMYLCATSRGGGGGGYTFGSGTRLTVV.

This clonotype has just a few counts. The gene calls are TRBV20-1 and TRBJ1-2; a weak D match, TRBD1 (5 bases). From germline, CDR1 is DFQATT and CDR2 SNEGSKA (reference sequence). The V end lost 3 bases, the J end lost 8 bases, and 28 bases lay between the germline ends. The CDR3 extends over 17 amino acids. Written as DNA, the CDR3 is TGCAGTGCTAGTACCTCCGGGACGGTCGTTGTAGGGGCAGGCTACACCTTC. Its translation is CSASTSGTVVVGAGYTF.

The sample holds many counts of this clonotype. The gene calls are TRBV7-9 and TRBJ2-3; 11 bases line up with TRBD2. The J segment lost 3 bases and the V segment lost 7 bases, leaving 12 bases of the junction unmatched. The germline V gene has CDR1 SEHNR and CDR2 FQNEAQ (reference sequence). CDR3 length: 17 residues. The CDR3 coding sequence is TGTGCCAGCATCGATTCGACTAGCGGGATAGGTACAGATACGCAGTATTTT. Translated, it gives CASIDSTSGIGTDTQYF.

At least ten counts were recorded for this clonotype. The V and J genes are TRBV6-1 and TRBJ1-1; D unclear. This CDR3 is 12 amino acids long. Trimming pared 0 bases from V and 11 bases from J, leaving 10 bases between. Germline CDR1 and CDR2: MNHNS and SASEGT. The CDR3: CASSEAEMTAFF. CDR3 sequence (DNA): TGTGCCAGCAGTGAAGCGGAGATGACGGCTTTCTTT.

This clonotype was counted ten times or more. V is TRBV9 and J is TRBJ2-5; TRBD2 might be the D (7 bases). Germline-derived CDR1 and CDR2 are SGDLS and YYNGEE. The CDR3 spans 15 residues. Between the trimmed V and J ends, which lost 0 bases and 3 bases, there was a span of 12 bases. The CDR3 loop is CASSVEGGGEETQYF. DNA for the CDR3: TGTGCCAGCAGCGTAGAAGGGGGGGGCGAAGAGACCCAGTACTTC.

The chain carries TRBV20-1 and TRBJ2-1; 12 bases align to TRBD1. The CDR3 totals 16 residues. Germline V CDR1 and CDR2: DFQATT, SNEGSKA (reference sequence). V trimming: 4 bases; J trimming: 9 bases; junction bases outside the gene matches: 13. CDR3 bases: TGCAGTGCTATACCTTTGCCGGGACAGGGGGCGAGTGAGCAGTTCTTC. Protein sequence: CSAIPLPGQGASEQFF.

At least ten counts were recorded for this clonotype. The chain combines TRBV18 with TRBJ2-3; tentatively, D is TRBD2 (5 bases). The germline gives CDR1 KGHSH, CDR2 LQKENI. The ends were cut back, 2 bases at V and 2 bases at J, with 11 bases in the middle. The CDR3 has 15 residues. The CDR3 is CASSPRTGNTDTQYF. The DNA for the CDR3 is TGTGCCAGCTCACCAAGGACGGGAAACACAGATACGCAGTATTTT.

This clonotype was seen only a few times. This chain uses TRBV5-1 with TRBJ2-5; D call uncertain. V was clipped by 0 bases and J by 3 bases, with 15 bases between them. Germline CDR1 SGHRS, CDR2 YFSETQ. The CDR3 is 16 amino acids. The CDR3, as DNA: TGCGCCAGCAGCTTGGACCCATCTGGGTTAGAAGAGACCCAGTACTTC. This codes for CASSLDPSGLEETQYF. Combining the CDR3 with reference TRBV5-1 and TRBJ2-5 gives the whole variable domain KAGVTQTPRYLIKTRGQQVTLSCSPISGHRSVSWYQQTPGQGLQFLFEYFSETQRNKGNFPGRFSGRQFSNSRSEMNVSTLELGDSALYLCASSLDPSGLEETQYFGPGTRLLVL.

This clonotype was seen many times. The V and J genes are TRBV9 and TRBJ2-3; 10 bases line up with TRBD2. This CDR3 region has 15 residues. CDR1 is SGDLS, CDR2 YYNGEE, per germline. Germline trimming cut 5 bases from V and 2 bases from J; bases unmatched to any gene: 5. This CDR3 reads CASSPSGGYTDTQYF. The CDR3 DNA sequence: TGTGCCAGCAGTCCTAGCGGGGGATACACAGATACGCAGTATTTT.

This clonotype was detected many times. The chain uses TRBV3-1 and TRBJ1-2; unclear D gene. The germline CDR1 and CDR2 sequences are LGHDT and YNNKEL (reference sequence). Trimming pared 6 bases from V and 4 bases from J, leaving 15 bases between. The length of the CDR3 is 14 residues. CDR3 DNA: TGTGCCAGCAGATCCATAGCGGGCGTCTATGGCTACACCTTC. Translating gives CASRSIAGVYGYTF.

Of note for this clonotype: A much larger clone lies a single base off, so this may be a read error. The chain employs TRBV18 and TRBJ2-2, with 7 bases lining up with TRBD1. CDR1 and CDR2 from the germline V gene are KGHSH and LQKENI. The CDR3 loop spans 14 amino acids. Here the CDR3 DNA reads TGTGCCGGCTCCCCAGGACAGGCCGATGGGGAGCTGTTTTTT. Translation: CAGSPGQADGELFF.

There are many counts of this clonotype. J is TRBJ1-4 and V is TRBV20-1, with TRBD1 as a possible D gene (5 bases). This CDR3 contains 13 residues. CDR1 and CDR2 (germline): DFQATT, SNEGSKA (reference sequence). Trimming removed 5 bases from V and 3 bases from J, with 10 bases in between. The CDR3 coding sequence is TGCAGTGCTCCAGGGACGTCTAATGAAAAACTGTTTTTT. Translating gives CSAPGTSNEKLFF.

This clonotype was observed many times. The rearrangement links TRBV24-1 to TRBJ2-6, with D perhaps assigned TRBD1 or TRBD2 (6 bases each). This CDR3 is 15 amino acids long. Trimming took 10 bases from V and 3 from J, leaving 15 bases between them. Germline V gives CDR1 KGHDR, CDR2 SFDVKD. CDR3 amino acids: CATGGGFRGANVLTF. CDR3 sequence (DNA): TGTGCCACTGGAGGGGGATTTCGTGGGGCCAACGTCCTGACTTTC.

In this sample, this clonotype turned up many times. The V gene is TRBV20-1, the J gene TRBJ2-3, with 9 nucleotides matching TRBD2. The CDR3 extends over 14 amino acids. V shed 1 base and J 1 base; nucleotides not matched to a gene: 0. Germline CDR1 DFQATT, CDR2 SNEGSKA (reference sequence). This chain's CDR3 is CSARGTSGTDTQYF. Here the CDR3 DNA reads TGCAGTGCTAGAGGGACTAGCGGCACAGATACGCAGTATTTT.

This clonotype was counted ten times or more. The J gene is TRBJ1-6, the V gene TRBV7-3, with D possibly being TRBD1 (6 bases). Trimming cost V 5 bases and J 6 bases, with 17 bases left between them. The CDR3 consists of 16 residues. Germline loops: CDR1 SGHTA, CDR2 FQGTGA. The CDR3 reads CASSESGVMSNSPLHF. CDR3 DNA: TGTGCCAGCAGCGAATCAGGGGTGATGAGTAATTCACCCCTCCACTTT.

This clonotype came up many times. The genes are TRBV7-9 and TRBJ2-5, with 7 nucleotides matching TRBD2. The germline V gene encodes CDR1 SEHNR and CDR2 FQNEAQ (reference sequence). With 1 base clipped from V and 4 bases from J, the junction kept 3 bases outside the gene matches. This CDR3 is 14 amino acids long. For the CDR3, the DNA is TGTGCCAGCAGCTTAGTGGCTAGCGGAGAGACCCAGTACTTC. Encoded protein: CASSLVASGETQYF.

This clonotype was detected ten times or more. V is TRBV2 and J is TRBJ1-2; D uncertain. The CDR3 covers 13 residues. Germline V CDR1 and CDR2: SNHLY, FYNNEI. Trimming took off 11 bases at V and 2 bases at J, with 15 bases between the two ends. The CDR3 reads CAGHSRSNYGYTF. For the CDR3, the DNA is TGTGCCGGCCACTCGCGATCAAACTATGGCTACACCTTC. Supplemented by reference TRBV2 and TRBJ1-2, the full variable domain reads EPEVTQTPSHQVTQMGQEVILRCVPISNHLYFYWYRQILGQKVEFLVSFYNNEISEKSEIFDDQFSVERPDGSNFTLKIRSTKLEDSAMYFCAGHSRSNYGYTFGSGTRLTVV.

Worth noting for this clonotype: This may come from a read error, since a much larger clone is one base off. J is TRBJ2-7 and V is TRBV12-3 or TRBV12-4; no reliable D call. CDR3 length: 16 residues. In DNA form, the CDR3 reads TGTGTCAGCAGTTTAAGTCAGGTCGGAATTATCGAGGAGCAGTACTTC. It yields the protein CVSSLSQVGIIEEQYF.

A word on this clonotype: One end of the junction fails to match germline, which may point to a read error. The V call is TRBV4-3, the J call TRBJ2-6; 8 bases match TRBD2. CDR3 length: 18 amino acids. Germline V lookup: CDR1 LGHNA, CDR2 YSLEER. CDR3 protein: CASSPGRVRGSGTNVLTF. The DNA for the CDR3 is TGCGCCAGCAGCCCCGGGAGGGTAAGAGGATCTGGGACCAACGTCCTGACTTTC.

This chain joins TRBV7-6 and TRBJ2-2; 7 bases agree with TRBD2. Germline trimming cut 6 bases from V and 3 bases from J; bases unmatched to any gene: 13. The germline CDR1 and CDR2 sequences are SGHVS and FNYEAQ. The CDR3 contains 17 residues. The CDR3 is CASRPAGVWRDTGELFF. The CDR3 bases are TGTGCCAGCAGGCCGGCGGGAGTCTGGCGCGACACCGGGGAGCTGTTTTTT.

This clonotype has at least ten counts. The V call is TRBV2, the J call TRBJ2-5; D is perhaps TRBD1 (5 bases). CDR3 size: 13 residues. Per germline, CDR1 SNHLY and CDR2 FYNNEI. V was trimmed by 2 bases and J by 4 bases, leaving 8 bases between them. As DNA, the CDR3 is TGTGCCAGCAGTGAAACAGGTTTAGAGACCCAGTACTTC. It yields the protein CASSETGLETQYF.